This T cell receptor (beta chain) was profiled in a study of blood T cells in healthy people across ages. General study findings and limits: Relative to aged donors, long-lived donors carried more naive CD4+ cells and displayed higher diversity.

Then a second PCR, running roughly 7 to 11 cycles, was carried out with a sample-barcoded 5' primer and a J-beta primer mix. TCRdb called the 5' RACE reads again in MiXCR, with one record for every CDR3 protein. The sample has around 1,600,000 distinct CDR3 sequences, less than 45% seen once. V shed 5 bases and J 2 bases; nucleotides not matched to a gene: 2. The CDR3 has 14 amino acids. The V gene's germline CDR1 is SEHNR and CDR2 FQNEAQ (reference sequence). A word on this clonotype: Antigen specificity is unknown.

The chain has TRBV7-9 and TRBJ1-4; 7 bases line up with TRBD1. The sequence derives from a woman aged 18-29 years in good health. Sequenced: blood. The CDR3 coding sequence is TGTGCCAGCAGCGAGGGACAGACTAATGAAAAACTGTTTTTT. Its protein product is CASSEGQTNEKLFF.